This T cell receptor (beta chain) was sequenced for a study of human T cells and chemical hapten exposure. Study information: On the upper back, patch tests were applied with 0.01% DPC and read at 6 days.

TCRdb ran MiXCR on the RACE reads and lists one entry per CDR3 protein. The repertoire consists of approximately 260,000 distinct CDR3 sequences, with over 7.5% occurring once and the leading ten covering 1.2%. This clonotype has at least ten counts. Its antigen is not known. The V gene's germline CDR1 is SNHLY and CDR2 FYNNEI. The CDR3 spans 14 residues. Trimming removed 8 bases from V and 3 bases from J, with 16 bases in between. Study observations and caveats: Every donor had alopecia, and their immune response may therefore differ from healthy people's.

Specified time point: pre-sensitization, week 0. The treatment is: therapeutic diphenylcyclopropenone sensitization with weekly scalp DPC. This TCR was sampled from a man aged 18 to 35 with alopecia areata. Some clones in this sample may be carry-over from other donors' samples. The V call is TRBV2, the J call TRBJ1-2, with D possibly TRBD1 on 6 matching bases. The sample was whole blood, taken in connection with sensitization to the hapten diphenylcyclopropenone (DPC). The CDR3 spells CASSTRGTDYGYTF. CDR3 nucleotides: TGTGCCAGCTCCACCAGGGGAACGGACTATGGCTACACCTTC.